One and the same sample provided the 15 T cell receptor beta chains below, sequenced in a study of cytomegalovirus exposure and HLA in healthy donors. The PCR used 60 Vbeta and 13 Jbeta primers. TCRdb keeps only in-frame clones here, not all; method: immunoSEQ multiplex PCR. Reported are about 77,000 clones; the ten largest clones contain around 15%. Sequencing used PBMCs. Receptors were obtained from a man in his forties or fifties in good health and CMV-seropositive.

About this clone itself: Relative to the germline gene, one junction end is altered; a read error may explain this. The chain recombines TRBV7-8 with TRBJ1-1; 7 bases are shared with TRBD1. Germline CDR1 SGHVS, CDR2 FQNEAQ. The CDR3 runs 14 residues. CDR3 in DNA: TGTGCCAGCAGCTACCCTCAGGGGGACACTGAAGATTTCTTT. Its protein product is CASSYPQGDTEDFF. Full variable domain (remainder filled in from reference TRBV7-8 and TRBJ1-1): GAGVSQSPRYKVAKRGQDVALRCDPISGHVSLFWYQQALGQGPEFLTYFQNEAQLDKSGLPSDRFFAERPEGSVSTLKIQRTQQEDSAVYLCASSYPQGDTEDFFGQGTRLTVV.

The chain carries TRBV5-1 and TRBJ1-6; D call uncertain. Looked up from germline, CDR1 is SGHRS and CDR2 is YFSETQ. This CDR3 is 15 amino acids long. Deletions cut 4 bases from V and 8 bases from J, with 16 bases between. CDR3 nucleotides: TGCGCCAGCAGCCCCGGTGCGGAAGACCATTCACCCCTCCACTTT. Protein: CASSPGAEDHSPLHF.

The chain joins TRBV7-9 to TRBJ2-1; TRBD2 is a possible D gene (7 bases). This CDR3 is built from 15 residues. Trimming cost V 1 base and J 8 bases, with 15 bases left between them. Looked up from germline, CDR1 is SEHNR and CDR2 is FQNEAQ (reference sequence). The CDR3 is CASSLEGGPADEQFF. As DNA, the CDR3 is TGTGCCAGCAGCTTAGAGGGGGGGCCTGCGGATGAGCAGTTCTTC.

This chain uses TRBV6-5 with TRBJ1-2; TRBD1 might be the D (6 bases). The V and J ends lost 5 bases and 7 bases respectively, with 17 bases between them. Per the germline V gene, CDR1 is MNHEY and CDR2 is SVGAGI. This CDR3 has 14 amino acids. The CDR3 spells CASSPLGVRGGYTF. DNA for the CDR3: TGTGCCAGCAGTCCCCTCGGGGTCAGGGGTGGCTACACCTTC.

On this clone: The sample has other DNA sequences that encode this CDR3 too. This sequence joins TRBV7-2 and TRBJ1-1; tentatively, D is TRBD1 (5 bases). CDR1 is SGHTA and CDR2 is FQGNSA in the germline V gene. Deletions cut 8 bases from V and 2 bases from J, with 15 bases between. This CDR3 comprises 14 residues. The CDR3 loop is CASAPRALNTEAFF. CDR3 DNA sequence: TGTGCCAGCGCCCCCAGGGCCCTAAACACTGAAGCTTTCTTT.

V and J are TRBV29-1 and TRBJ2-5; 8 positions match TRBD2. The ends lost 6 bases at V and 5 bases at J; junction bases unmatched: 5. Per the germline V gene, CDR1 is SQVTM and CDR2 is ANQGSEA. The CDR3 extends over 12 amino acids. CDR3 loop: CSVETGGETQYF. For the CDR3, the DNA is TGCAGCGTGGAGACGGGAGGGGAGACCCAGTACTTC.

In regard to this clone: Relative to the germline gene, one junction end is altered; a read error may explain this. V and J are TRBV4-1 and TRBJ1-1; D is perhaps TRBD1 (6 bases). This CDR3 region has 16 residues. CDR1 MGHRA and CDR2 YSYEKL come from the germline V gene. The CDR3 coding sequence is TGCGTCAGCAGCCAGCCCCCCGGGACATCAAACACTGAAGCTTTCTTT. Amino acid sequence: CVSSQPPGTSNTEAFF.

This chain connects TRBV5-1 to TRBJ1-4; the match to TRBD1 covers 8 bases. Germline V gene lookup returns CDR1 SGHRS and CDR2 YFSETQ. The CDR3 covers 16 residues. V trimming: 3 bases; J trimming: 5 bases; junction bases outside the gene matches: 9. The CDR3 DNA reads TGCGCCAGCAGCTATGGGACAGGCGGTGCAAATGAAAAACTGTTTTTT. It translates to CASSYGTGGANEKLFF.

The chain employs TRBV20-1 and TRBJ1-4, with D maybe TRBD1 (6 bases). The length of the CDR3 is 11 residues. Germline values: CDR1 DFQATT, CDR2 SNEGSKA (reference sequence). The CDR3 DNA is TGCAGCGTGGACAGAGGGGAAAAACTGTTTTTT. Encoded protein: CSVDRGEKLFF.

The gene calls are TRBV27 and TRBJ1-2; 8 bases line up with TRBD1. The trim removed 2 bases at V and 5 bases at J, leaving 7 bases unmatched. CDR1 is MNHEY and CDR2 is SMNVEV in the germline V gene (reference sequence). The CDR3 runs to 15 residues. CDR3 DNA sequence: TGTGCCAGCAGTTTAGTTCAGGGGGCGATGTATGGCTACACCTTC. This codes for CASSLVQGAMYGYTF.

The CDR3 is CASSPSAGTTTDTQYF. CDR3 DNA: TGTGCCAGCAGCCCTTCGGCCGGGACTACCACAGATACGCAGTATTTT. The genes are TRBV9 and TRBJ2-3; 7 bases align to TRBD2. V dropped 4 bases and J dropped 2; count of bases not matched to a gene: 10. The CDR3 runs to 16 residues. Germline V lookup: CDR1 SGDLS, CDR2 YYNGEE.

J is TRBJ2-1 and V is TRBV1; the table assigns TRBD2, which was not confirmed against the DNA. TRBV1 is classified as a pseudogene. This CDR3 has 15 amino acids. The DNA of the CDR3 is TGCACCAGCAGCCAATATCTAGCGGTCAATGGTGAGCAGTTCTTC. This encodes CTSSQYLAVNGEQFF.

This chain connects TRBV5-6 to TRBJ1-1; TRBD1 aligns across 11 bases. The CDR3 consists of 16 residues. V lost 4 bases, J lost 3 bases, and 8 bases stayed unmatched. Germline values: CDR1 SGHDT, CDR2 YYEEEE. This CDR3 reads CASSRTGGRVDTEAFF. For the CDR3, the DNA is TGTGCCAGCAGCCGGACAGGGGGCAGGGTGGACACTGAAGCTTTCTTT.

The rearrangement links TRBV7-2 to TRBJ2-3; 9 bases match TRBD1. CDR1 and CDR2 (germline): SGHTA, FQGNSA. V lost 4 bases to trimming and J lost 4 bases; unmatched junction nucleotides: 9. This CDR3 comprises 16 residues. The CDR3 DNA follows: TGTGCCAGCAGCTCCCAACAGGGGGCAGGGTCAGATACGCAGTATTTT. As protein: CASSSQQGAGSDTQYF.

This sequence joins TRBV7-2 and TRBJ2-7, with 7 bases fitting TRBD2. The germline V gene has CDR1 SGHTA and CDR2 FQGNSA. V lost 1 base, J lost 6 bases, and 3 bases stayed unmatched. The CDR3 runs to 13 residues. DNA for the CDR3: TGTGCCAGCAGCTTAGGGGACTATACCGAGCAGTACTTC. It specifies CASSLGDYTEQYF.